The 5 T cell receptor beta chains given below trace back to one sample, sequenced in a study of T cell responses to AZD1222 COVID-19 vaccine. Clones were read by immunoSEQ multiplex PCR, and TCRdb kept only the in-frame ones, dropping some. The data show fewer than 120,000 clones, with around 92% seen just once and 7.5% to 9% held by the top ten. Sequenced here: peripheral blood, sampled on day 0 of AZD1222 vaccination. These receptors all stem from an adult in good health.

The CDR3 nucleotides are TGTGCCAGTAGTATACAGGGGGCGAAGTATGGCTACACCTTC. Translating gives CASSIQGAKYGYTF. This chain uses TRBV19 with TRBJ1-2; 8 bases are a match to TRBD1. After removal of 2 bases from V and 5 bases from J, the junction contained 4 bases not matched to a gene. This CDR3 region has 14 residues. Germline V gene lookup returns CDR1 LNHDA and CDR2 SQIVND (reference sequence). Filled out from reference TRBV19 and TRBJ1-2, the complete variable domain reads DGGITQSPKYLFRKEGQNVTLSCEQNLNHDAMYWYRQDPGQGLRLIYYSQIVNDFQKGDIAEGYSVSREKKESFPLTVTSAQKNPTAFYLCASSIQGAKYGYTFGSGTRLTVV.

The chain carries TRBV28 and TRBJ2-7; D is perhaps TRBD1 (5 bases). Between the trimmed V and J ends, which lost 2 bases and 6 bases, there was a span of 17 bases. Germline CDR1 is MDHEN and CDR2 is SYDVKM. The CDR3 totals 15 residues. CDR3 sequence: CASSLQGTSPPEQYF. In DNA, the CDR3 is TGTGCCAGCAGTTTACAGGGAACGTCCCCCCCCGAGCAGTACTTC.

The CDR3 reads CASSPGQGPEQYF. The CDR3 DNA sequence: TGTGCCAGCAGCCCGGGACAGGGTCCCGAGCAGTACTTC. The chain has TRBV9 and TRBJ2-7, with 9 bases aligning to TRBD1. Germline values: CDR1 SGDLS, CDR2 YYNGEE. The CDR3 contains 13 residues. V lost 4 bases, J lost 6 bases, and 5 bases stayed unmatched.

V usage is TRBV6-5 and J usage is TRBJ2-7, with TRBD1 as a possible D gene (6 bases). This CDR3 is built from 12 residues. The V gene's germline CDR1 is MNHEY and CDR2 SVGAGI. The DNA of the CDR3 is TGTGCGTCCGTCGGACAGATACTAGAGCAGTACTTC. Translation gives CASVGQILEQYF.

The CDR3 DNA sequence: TGTGCCAGCAGTGAGGATTCGGTGTACGAGCAGTACTTC. Protein sequence: CASSEDSVYEQYF. The chain couples TRBV6-1 to TRBJ2-7; D is undetermined. Germline CDR1 is MNHNS and CDR2 is SASEGT. V lost 3 bases, J lost 4 bases, and 10 bases lay in between. CDR3 length: 13 residues.